The text below deals with one TCR beta chain. Method: immunoSEQ multiplex PCR; TCRdb's copy keeps in-frame clones and lacks some. This table has almost 400,000 clones, 80% to 90% appearing once. This specimen belongs to a study of blood T cell repertoires in COVID-19. Overall study: The analysed material was cDNA or gDNA that came from T cells, B-cell-depleted T cells, or PBMCs.

V shed 4 bases, J shed 6 bases, and the junction held 2 bases outside the gene matches. CDR3 length: 13 amino acids. The V gene's germline CDR1 is KGHSH and CDR2 LQKENI. The specimen was peripheral blood. The chain has TRBV18 and TRBJ2-2, with TRBD1 matching over 7 bases. The clonotype originates from a woman aged 55-69 years with COVID-19, enrolled during active disease. The CDR3 here is CASSLTGSGELFF. CDR3 sequence (DNA): TGTGCCAGCTCACTGACAGGGTCCGGGGAGCTGTTTTTT.